This is a list of T cell receptor beta chains from one sample in a study of control samples from healthy donors and cancer patients. Generated by immunoSEQ multiplex PCR, the TCRdb table keeps only in-frame clones and is missing some. The sample includes around 170,000 clones, around 87% seen only once; the top ten take around 1.5%. Sequenced input: blood. Source of these receptors: a woman in her forties or fifties in good health. Each CDR3 is given without its conserved first and last residue. Fields, in order: V gene, J gene, D gene, clone size, CDR3 protein. A D gene is named only where the DNA matches it firmly. Expanded clones are given a class, and other clones once, few, many or no size at all.

V: TRBV28
J: TRBJ1-4
D: .
size: .
CDR3: ASSLGGTQNEKLF

V: TRBV28
J: TRBJ2-1
D: TRBD2
size: .
CDR3: ASSLLAGGNNEQF

V: TRBV28
J: TRBJ1-1
D: .
size: few
CDR3: ASTTPGRAF

V: TRBV4-1
J: TRBJ1-4
D: TRBD1
size: .
CDR3: ASSHTRGTNEKLF

V: TRBV7-2
J: TRBJ1-4
D: .
size: .
CDR3: ASSLTGQFGLF

V: TRBV15
J: TRBJ2-1
D: .
size: .
CDR3: ATSRDLGTSYNEQF

V: TRBV18
J: TRBJ2-2
D: .
size: .
CDR3: ASSQDAGELF

V: TRBV7-2
J: TRBJ1-4
D: .
size: .
CDR3: ASSSSRAGEKLF

V: TRBV7-2
J: TRBJ1-5
D: .
size: .
CDR3: ASSLQGTTDQPQH

V: TRBV30
J: TRBJ2-2
D: .
size: .
CDR3: ACSGAVTRPNTGELF

V: TRBV11-2
J: TRBJ2-2
D: .
size: .
CDR3: ASSPMKNTGELF

V: TRBV7-2
J: TRBJ2-7
D: .
size: .
CDR3: ASSFGGWEQY

V: TRBV11-1
J: TRBJ2-1
D: .
size: once
CDR3: ASSLGQDSYNEQF

V: TRBV9
J: TRBJ2-3
D: .
size: .
CDR3: ASSVVTPGAHPDTQY

V: TRBV30
J: TRBJ1-1
D: .
size: .
CDR3: AWSVRPLGVSAF

V: TRBV30
J: TRBJ2-7
D: TRBD1
size: .
CDR3: AWTPGTGSYEQY

V: TRBV18
J: TRBJ1-1
D: .
size: .
CDR3: ASSTVSGAF

V: TRBV24-1
J: TRBJ1-1
D: .
size: once
CDR3: ATSDPKASAEAF

V: TRBV11-2
J: TRBJ2-7
D: .
size: .
CDR3: ASSLGVGQY

V: TRBV3-1/TRBV3-2
J: TRBJ2-1
D: .
size: .
CDR3: ASSQVRDPSYNEQF

V: TRBV11-2
J: TRBJ1-1
D: .
size: .
CDR3: ASSLNGMNTEAF

V: TRBV4-1
J: TRBJ1-2
D: .
size: few
CDR3: ASSQVLPRRVTGYGYT

V: TRBV6-2/TRBV6-3
J: TRBJ1-2
D: .
size: .
CDR3: ASSPTGYGYT

V: TRBV19
J: TRBJ1-1
D: TRBD1
size: .
CDR3: AIPDRGRTEAF

V: TRBV6-6
J: TRBJ1-2
D: .
size: .
CDR3: ASSYQGDGGYT

V: TRBV19
J: TRBJ1-2
D: TRBD1
size: .
CDR3: ASSIDGRGRREYGYT

V: TRBV18
J: TRBJ1-2
D: TRBD1
size: .
CDR3: ASSPSGGWYGYT

V: TRBV9
J: TRBJ1-3
D: .
size: .
CDR3: ASSPTGNTIY

V: TRBV9
J: TRBJ2-1
D: TRBD2
size: .
CDR3: ASSGPQRGAYNEQF

V: TRBV5-1
J: TRBJ2-7
D: TRBD2
size: once
CDR3: ASSQGGVTYEQY

V: TRBV24-1
J: TRBJ1-5
D: TRBD1
size: few
CDR3: ATSAQGQGGQPQH